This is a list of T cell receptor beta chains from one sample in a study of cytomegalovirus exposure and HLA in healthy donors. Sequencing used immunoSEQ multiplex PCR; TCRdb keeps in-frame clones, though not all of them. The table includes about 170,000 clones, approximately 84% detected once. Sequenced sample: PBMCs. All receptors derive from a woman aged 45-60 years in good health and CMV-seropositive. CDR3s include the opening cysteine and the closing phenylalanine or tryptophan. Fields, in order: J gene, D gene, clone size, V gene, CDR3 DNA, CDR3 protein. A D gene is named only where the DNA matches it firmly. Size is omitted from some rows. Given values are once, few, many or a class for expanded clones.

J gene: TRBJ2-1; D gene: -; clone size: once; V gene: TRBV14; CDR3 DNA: TGTGCCAGCAGCCATCCCACGCCTATGGGCGAGCAGTTCTTC; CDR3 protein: CASSHPTPMGEQFF
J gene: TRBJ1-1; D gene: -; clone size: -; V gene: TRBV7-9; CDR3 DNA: TGTGCCAGCAGCTTAACCGGCGGGACTCACACTGAAGCTTTCTTT; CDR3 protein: CASSLTGGTHTEAFF
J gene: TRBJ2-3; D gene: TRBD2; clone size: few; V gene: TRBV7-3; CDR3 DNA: TGTGCCAGCAGCCCCGGGACTAGCGGGAGTATTATGAATACGCAGTATTTT; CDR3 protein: CASSPGTSGSIMNTQYF
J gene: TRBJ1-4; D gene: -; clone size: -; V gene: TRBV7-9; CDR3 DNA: TGTGCCAGCAGCTTATTCAGGGAGGAAAATGAAAAACTGTTTTTT; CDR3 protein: CASSLFREENEKLFF
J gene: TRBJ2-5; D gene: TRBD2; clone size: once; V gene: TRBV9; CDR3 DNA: TGTGCCAGCAGCGTAGAGCTAGCGGGGGGGCCAGGTTACGAGACCCAGTACTTC; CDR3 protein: CASSVELAGGPGYETQYF
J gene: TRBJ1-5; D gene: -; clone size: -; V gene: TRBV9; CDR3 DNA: TGTGCCAGCAGCGTAGAGGCAGGGGTTCAGCCCCAGCATTTT; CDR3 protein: CASSVEAGVQPQHF
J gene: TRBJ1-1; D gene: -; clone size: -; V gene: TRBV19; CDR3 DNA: TGTGCCAGTGCGGAACAGGGCAGGAACACTGAAGCTTTCTTT; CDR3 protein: CASAEQGRNTEAFF
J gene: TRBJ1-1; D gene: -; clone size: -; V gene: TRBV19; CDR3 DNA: TGTGCCAGTAGTATTTTCCTCGACAGAGAAGCTTTCTTT; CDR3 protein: CASSIFLDREAFF
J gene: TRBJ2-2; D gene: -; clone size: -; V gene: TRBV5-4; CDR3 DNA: TGTGCCAGCAGCTTCGGGGGGCCGAACACCGGGGAGCTGTTTTTT; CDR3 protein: CASSFGGPNTGELFF
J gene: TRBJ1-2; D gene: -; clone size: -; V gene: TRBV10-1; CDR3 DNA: TGCGCCAGCGGAGACGGCTATGGCTACACCTTC; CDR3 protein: CASGDGYGYTF
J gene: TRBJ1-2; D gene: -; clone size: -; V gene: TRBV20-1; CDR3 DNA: TGCAGTGCGCTGGTAGCTGGCTACACCTTC; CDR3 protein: CSALVAGYTF
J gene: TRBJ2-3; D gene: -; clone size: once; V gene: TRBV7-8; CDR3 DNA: TGTGCCAGCAGCTTAGCTTCAACTAGCACAGATACGCAGTATTTT; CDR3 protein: CASSLASTSTDTQYF
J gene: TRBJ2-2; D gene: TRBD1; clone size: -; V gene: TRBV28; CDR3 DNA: TGTGCCAGCAGTCTTCTGACAGGGCGTTTTAACACCGGGGAGCTGTTTTTT; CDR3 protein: CASSLLTGRFNTGELFF
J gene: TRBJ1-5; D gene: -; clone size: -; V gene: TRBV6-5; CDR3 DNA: TGTGCCAGCAGTTACTCGCAGGGCAACCAGCCCCAGCATTTT; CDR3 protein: CASSYSQGNQPQHF
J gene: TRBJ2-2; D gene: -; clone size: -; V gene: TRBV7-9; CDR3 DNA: TGTGCCAGCAGCTATTCTTACGGGGAGCTGTTTTTT; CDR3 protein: CASSYSYGELFF
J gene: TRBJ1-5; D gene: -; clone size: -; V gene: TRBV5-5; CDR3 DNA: TGTGCCAGCAGCTTGAGTATGGCAGACTATAGCAATCAGCCCCAGCATTTT; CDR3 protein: CASSLSMADYSNQPQHF
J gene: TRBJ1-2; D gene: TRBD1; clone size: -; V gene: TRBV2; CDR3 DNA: TGTGCCAGCAGGACAGGGGTAGGGGCTAACTATGGCTACACCTTC; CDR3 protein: CASRTGVGANYGYTF
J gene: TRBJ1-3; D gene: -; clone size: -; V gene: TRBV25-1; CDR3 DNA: TGTGCCAGCAGTGCCGCGTCTGGGCGTCAGAGCACCATATATTTT; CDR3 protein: CASSAASGRQSTIYF
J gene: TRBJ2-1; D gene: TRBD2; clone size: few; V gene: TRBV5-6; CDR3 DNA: TGTGCCAGCAGCTTGGTTAAATTTAGCGGGAGGCTCGACAATGAGCAGTTCTTC; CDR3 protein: CASSLVKFSGRLDNEQFF
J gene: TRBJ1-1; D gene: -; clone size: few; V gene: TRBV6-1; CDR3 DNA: TGTGCCAGCAGTTTAGGGAGGAACACTGAAGCTTTCTTT; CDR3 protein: CASSLGRNTEAFF
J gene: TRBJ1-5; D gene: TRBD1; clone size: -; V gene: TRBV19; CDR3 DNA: TGTGCCAGTAGTGTGGACAGGACCCATCAGCCCCAGCATTTT; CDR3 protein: CASSVDRTHQPQHF
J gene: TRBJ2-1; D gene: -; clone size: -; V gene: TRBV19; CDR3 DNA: TGTGCCAGTAGTATCGACTCCGACTTCGAGCAGTTCTTC; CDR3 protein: CASSIDSDFEQFF
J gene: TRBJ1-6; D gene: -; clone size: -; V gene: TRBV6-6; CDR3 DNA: TGTGCCAGCACCGGGACATTTTTAAATAATTCACCCCTCCACTTT; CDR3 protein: CASTGTFLNNSPLHF
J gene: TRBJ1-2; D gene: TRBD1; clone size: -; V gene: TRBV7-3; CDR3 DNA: TGTGCCAGCAGCTCCGGGACAGTCTATGGCTACACCTTC; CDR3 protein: CASSSGTVYGYTF
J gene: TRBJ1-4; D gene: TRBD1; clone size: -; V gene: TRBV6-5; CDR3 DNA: TGTGCCAGCAGCCGGATGACAGGGATGGATGAAAAACTGTTTTTT; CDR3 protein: CASSRMTGMDEKLFF
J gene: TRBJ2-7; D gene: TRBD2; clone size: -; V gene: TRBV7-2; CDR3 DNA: TGTGCCAGCAGCTTGGTGGGGACTAGCTTCCACGAGCAGTACTTC; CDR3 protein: CASSLVGTSFHEQYF
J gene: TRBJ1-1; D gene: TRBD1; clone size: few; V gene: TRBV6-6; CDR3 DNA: TGTGCCAGCAGTTCACCCCGGGACAGATTGAACACTGAAGCTTTCTTT; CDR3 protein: CASSSPRDRLNTEAFF
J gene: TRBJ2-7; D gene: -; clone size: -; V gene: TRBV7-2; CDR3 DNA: TGTGCCAGCAGCCGAGACAGAACCTACGAGCAGTACTTC; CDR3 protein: CASSRDRTYEQYF
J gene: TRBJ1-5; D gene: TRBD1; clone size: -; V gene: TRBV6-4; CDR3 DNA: TGTGCCAGCAGTCCCCCAGGGACAGGGGGTCGTGGCAATCAGCCCCAGCATTTT; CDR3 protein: CASSPPGTGGRGNQPQHF
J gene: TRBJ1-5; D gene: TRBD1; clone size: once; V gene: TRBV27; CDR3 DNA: TGTGCCAGCAGTGCAGGGACAGGGGCTCTACCGATGAGCAATCAGCCCCAGCATTTT; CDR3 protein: CASSAGTGALPMSNQPQHF
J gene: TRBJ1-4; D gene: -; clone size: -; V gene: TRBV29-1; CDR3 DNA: TGCAGCGTTGCTAACGGCGGAGCTCCAACTAATGAAAAACTGTTTTTT; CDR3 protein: CSVANGGAPTNEKLFF
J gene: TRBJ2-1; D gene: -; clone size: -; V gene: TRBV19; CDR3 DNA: TGTGCCACCGAACAGGGATCAGGAGTGGGCGAGCAGTTCTTC; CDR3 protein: CATEQGSGVGEQFF
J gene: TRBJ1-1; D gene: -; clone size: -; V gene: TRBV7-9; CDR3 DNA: TGTGCCAGCGGGCCGGGGAGGGGGAAGGACACTGAAGCTTTCTTT; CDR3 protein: CASGPGRGKDTEAFF
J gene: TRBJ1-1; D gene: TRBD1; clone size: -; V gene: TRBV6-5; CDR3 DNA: TGTGCCAGCAGTTACCCCCGGGGACAGGGGGCATGGGAAGCTTTCTTT; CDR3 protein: CASSYPRGQGAWEAFF
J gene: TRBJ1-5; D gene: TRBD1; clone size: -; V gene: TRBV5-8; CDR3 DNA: TGTGCCAGCAGCTCGGGACAGGCATATAGCAATCAACCCCAGCATTTT; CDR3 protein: CASSSGQAYSNQPQHF
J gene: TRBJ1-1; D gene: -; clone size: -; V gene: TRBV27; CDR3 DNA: TGTGCCAGCAGGTCCCCCCTGGGCAGGGGAGGGTATGACACTGAAGCTTTCTTT; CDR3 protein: CASRSPLGRGGYDTEAFF
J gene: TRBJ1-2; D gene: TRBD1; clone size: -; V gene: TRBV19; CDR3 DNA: TGTGCCTGCACCGGACAGGGTCGAGGCTACACCTTC; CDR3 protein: CACTGQGRGYTF
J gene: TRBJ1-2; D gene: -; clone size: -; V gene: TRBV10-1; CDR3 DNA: TGCGCCAGCAGTGATAAGGGGCACTATGGCTACACCTTC; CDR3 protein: CASSDKGHYGYTF
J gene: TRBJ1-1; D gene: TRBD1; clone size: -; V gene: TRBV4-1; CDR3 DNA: TGCGCCAGCAGCCAAGATCTCCTAATTACAGGGGTGAACACTGAAGCTTTCTTT; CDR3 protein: CASSQDLLITGVNTEAFF
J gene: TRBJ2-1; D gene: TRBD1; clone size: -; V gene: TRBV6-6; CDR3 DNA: TGTGCCAGCAGCCGACCCGACAGGGGATACAATGAGCAGTTCTTC; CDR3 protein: CASSRPDRGYNEQFF
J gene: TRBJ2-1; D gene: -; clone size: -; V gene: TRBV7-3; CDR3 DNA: TGTGCCAGCAGCTTAGGCAGAGGGGGATCCTACAATGAGCAGTTCTTC; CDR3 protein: CASSLGRGGSYNEQFF
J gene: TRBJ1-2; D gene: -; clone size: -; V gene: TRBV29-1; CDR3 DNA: TGCAGCGTTGAATTAAGTGGGCAGCTGATCTATGGCTACACCTTC; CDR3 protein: CSVELSGQLIYGYTF